Listed here are 3 T cell receptor beta chains from one sample, sequenced in a study of tumor-infiltrating lymphocytes in primary liver carcinoma. Researchers generated TCR beta cDNA from 500 to 600 ng of total RNA, relying on a constant-region primer. TCR beta libraries came from three nested multiplex PCR rounds using slightly modified ARM-PCR. It was with TRBV1-TRBV30 forward primers and a C-beta reverse primer that the first two PCR rounds were run, at around 10 cycles each. TCRdb redid the calling of the multiplex PCR reads with MiXCR, one entry per CDR3 protein. The sample includes 90,000 to 140,000 distinct CDR3 sequences, approximately 80% seen only once; the top ten take around 21%. Unsorted bulk tissue (roughly 18-32 mg) underwent RNA and DNA co-extraction. Sample: liver tumor tissue from sampling region 3. Regarding subset: tumor region T3, left-lateral pole. The receptors were gathered from a man aged 40-50 years with primary liver carcinoma and hepatitis B virus infection.

The sample holds many counts of this clonotype. The chain couples TRBV6-1 to TRBJ1-2; TRBD1 is a possible D gene (5 bases). Trimming stripped 1 base from V and 5 bases from J, with 8 bases between. From germline, CDR1 is MNHNS and CDR2 SASEGT. The CDR3 loop spans 13 amino acids. This chain's CDR3 is CASSEDGGYGYTF. The CDR3 DNA reads as TGTGCCAGCAGTGAAGATGGGGGATATGGCTACACCTTC.

Of note for this clonotype: Germline and junction disagree at one end, which may indicate a read error. This chain uses TRBV10-1 with TRBJ2-2; tentative D call: TRBD2 (6 bases). CDR3 length: 14 amino acids. Germline V gene data show CDR1 as WNHNN and CDR2 as SYGVQD (reference sequence). Here the CDR3 DNA reads TGCGCCAGCTTCGACGGCACAGGCACCGGGGGGCTGTTTTTT. It is translated as CASFDGTGTGGLFF.

This clonotype is a singleton in its sample. The junction shows a germline mismatch at one end, possibly a read error. CDR3 nucleotides: TGCACCAGCAGCCAATCACCGGGACAGGGGGCTGGAAACACCATATATTTT. This codes for CTSSQSPGQGAGNTIYF. The chain is built from TRBV4-3 and TRBJ1-3; 11 nucleotides align to TRBD1. Germline lookup yields CDR1 LGHNA and CDR2 YSLEER. The CDR3 length is 17 residues.